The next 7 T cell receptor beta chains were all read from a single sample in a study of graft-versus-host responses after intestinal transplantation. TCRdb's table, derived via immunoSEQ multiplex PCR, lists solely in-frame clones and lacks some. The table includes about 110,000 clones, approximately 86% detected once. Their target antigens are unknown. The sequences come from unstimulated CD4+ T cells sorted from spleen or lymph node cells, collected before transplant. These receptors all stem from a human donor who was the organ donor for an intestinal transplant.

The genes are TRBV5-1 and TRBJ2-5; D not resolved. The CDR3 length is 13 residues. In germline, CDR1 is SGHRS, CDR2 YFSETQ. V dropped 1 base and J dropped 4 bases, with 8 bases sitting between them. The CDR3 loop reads CASSLLKGETQYF. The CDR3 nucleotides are TGCGCCAGCAGCTTGTTAAAGGGAGAGACCCAGTACTTC.

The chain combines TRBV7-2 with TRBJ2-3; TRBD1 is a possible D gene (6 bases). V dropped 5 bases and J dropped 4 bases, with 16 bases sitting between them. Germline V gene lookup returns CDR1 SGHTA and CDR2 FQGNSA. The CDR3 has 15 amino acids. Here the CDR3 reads CASSLNRVAADTQYF. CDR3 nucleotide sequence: TGTGCCAGCAGCCTTAACAGGGTTGCGGCAGATACGCAGTATTTT.

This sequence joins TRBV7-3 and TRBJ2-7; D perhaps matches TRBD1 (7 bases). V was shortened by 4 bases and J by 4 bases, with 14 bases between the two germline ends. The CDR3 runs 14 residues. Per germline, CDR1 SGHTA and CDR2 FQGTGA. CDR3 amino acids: CASSSGDSPYEQYF. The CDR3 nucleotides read TGTGCCAGCAGCTCGGGGGACAGCCCTTACGAGCAGTACTTC.

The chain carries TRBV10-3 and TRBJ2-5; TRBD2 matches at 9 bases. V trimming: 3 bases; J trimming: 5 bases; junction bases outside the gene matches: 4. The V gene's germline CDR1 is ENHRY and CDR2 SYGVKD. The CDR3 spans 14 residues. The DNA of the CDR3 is TGTGCCATCAGTGATGCGGGAGGGTGGGAGACCCAGTACTTC. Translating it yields CAISDAGGWETQYF.

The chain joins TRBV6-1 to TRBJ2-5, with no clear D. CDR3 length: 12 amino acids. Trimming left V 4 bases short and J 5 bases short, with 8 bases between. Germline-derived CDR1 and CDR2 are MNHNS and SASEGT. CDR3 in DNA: TGTGCCAGCAGTGTAGCCGTGGAGACCCAGTACTTC. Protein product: CASSVAVETQYF.

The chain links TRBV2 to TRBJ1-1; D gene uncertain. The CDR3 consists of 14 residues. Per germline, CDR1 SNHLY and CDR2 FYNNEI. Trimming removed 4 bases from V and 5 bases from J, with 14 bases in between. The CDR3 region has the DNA TGTGCCAGCAGTGGCAACGGGCTGGGGACTGAAGCTTTCTTT. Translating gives CASSGNGLGTEAFF. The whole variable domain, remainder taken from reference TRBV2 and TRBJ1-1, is EPEVTQTPSHQVTQMGQEVILRCVPISNHLYFYWYRQILGQKVEFLVSFYNNEISEKSEIFDDQFSVERPDGSNFTLKIRSTKLEDSAMYFCASSGNGLGTEAFFGQGTRLTVV.

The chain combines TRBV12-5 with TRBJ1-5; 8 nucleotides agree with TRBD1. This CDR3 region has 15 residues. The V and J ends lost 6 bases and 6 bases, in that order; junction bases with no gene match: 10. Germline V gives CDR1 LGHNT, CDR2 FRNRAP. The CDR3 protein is CASGLGQETSQPQHF. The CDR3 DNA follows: TGTGCTAGTGGCCTGGGACAGGAAACTTCTCAGCCCCAGCATTTT.